These 8 T cell receptor beta chains share one sample of origin, sequenced in a study of blood T cells in healthy people across ages. Then a second PCR, running roughly 6 to 12 cycles, was carried out with a sample-barcoded 5' primer and a J-beta primer mix. Each CDR3 protein is one row after TCRdb ran MiXCR on the 5' RACE reads. The profile covers hundreds of thousands of distinct CDR3 sequences, with roughly 21% appearing a single time and under 4% taken by the ten largest. Sequencing was performed on blood. The source is a man between 65 and 85 years old in good health.

The J gene is TRBJ2-1, the V gene TRBV12-3 or TRBV12-4; 8 bases align to TRBD2. The J call may be mistaken, given a closer DNA end match to TRBJ2-7. The length of the CDR3 is 16 residues. The CDR3 DNA reads TGTGCCAGCAGTCCACACGCCCCGGGACTAGGCTACGAGCAGTACTTC. This translates into CASSPHAPGLGYEQYF.

CDR3 in DNA: TGTGCCAGCAACAACCAGGGGGGTTATGGCTACACCTTC. Its translation is CASNNQGGYGYTF. J is TRBJ1-2 and V is TRBV12-3 or TRBV12-4, with 7 bases that match TRBD1. The CDR3 covers 13 residues. V shed 7 bases, J shed 5 bases, and the junction held 7 bases outside the gene matches.

V and J are TRBV28 and TRBJ2-7; 7 bases agree with TRBD2. After removal of 10 bases from V and 4 bases from J, the junction contained 16 bases not matched to a gene. The CDR3 contains 15 residues. CDR1 and CDR2 (germline): MDHEN, SYDVKM. The CDR3 DNA reads TGTGCCACCCTAACTGGGCTAGCGGAATTTTACGAGCAGTACTTC. Translated: CATLTGLAEFYEQYF.

This clonotype has just one count. The junction and the germline gene differ at one end; a read error may be behind it. The V call is TRBV6-4, the J call TRBJ2-4; 9 nucleotides agree with TRBD1. There are 13 residues in the CDR3. Germline V lookup: CDR1 MRHNA, CDR2 SNTAGT. CDR3 sequence (DNA): TGTGCCAGCAGAGACTTAGGAGGGACAGGGCTGTACTTC. Translation gives CASRDLGGTGLYF.

This chain links TRBV12-3 or TRBV12-4 with TRBJ2-7, with unresolved D. V was cut by 5 bases and J by 4 bases, with 12 bases left in between. The CDR3 runs to 13 residues. Here the CDR3 reads CASSRVRGYEQYF. The CDR3 coding sequence is TGTGCCAGCAGTCGGGTCCGAGGATACGAGCAGTACTTC.

The V call is TRBV20-1, the J call TRBJ2-1, with a possible D match to TRBD2 (5 bases). Germline V lookup: CDR1 DFQATT, CDR2 SNEGSKA (reference sequence). The V end was cut by 6 bases, the J end by 2 bases, with 14 bases between. There are 14 residues in the CDR3. The CDR3 sequence: CSAQPEVPYNEQFF. CDR3 coding DNA: TGCAGTGCACAACCGGAGGTCCCCTACAATGAGCAGTTCTTC.

This clonotype occurred a few times. CDR3 sequence (DNA): TGTGCCAGCAGCGCAGGACAGGGTTTAGGCCCAACCTACGAGCAGTACTTC. It encodes CASSAGQGLGPTYEQYF. V is TRBV5-6 and J is TRBJ2-7; 8 nucleotides agree with TRBD1. This CDR3 spans 17 amino acids. Unmatched junction bases numbered 14, after V lost 4 bases and J lost 2 bases. The V gene's germline CDR1 is SGHDT and CDR2 YYEEEE.

In this sample, this clonotype turned up a few times. The chain has TRBV20-1 and TRBJ2-5; 12 nucleotides match TRBD2. Germline trimming cut 3 bases from V and 4 bases from J; bases unmatched to any gene: 15. Germline CDR1 DFQATT, CDR2 SNEGSKA (reference sequence). This CDR3 has 18 residues. The CDR3 protein is CSASGWLAGGPILETQYF. The CDR3, as DNA: TGCAGTGCTAGCGGTTGGCTAGCGGGAGGGCCTATTCTAGAGACCCAGTACTTC.